The 28 T cell receptor beta chains reported below all come from one sample, sequenced in a study of cytomegalovirus exposure and HLA in healthy donors. The PCR employed 60 Vbeta primers together with 13 Jbeta primers. Using immunoSEQ multiplex PCR, the repertoire was profiled, and TCRdb retains in-frame clones only, with some absent. This sample has 150,000 or so clones, with 78% found just once. Sequencing was done on a sample of PBMCs. These receptors were obtained from a woman in her 40s in good health and CMV-seronegative.

The J gene is TRBJ2-1, the V gene TRBV4-1, with 11 bases identical to TRBD2. The CDR3 loop spans 17 amino acids. From germline, CDR1 is MGHRA and CDR2 YSYEKL. V shed 3 bases and J 7 bases; nucleotides not matched to a gene: 11. DNA for the CDR3: TGCGCCAGCAGCCAGGAAGCTACTAGCGGGGGAGGTAATGAGCAGTTCTTC. It translates to CASSQEATSGGGNEQFF.

This chain connects TRBV5-1 to TRBJ2-5, with a tentative D call TRBD1 (6 bases). V was shortened by 4 bases and J by 5 bases, with 6 bases between the two germline ends. Germline CDR1 reads SGHRS; CDR2 reads YFSETQ. The CDR3 spans 11 residues. Written as DNA, the CDR3 is TGCGCCAGCAGCACAGGGGAGACCCAGTACTTC. Its protein is CASSTGETQYF.

The chain employs TRBV5-1 and TRBJ1-3; 9 positions match TRBD1. The germline gives CDR1 SGHRS, CDR2 YFSETQ. The length of the CDR3 is 15 residues. With 2 bases clipped from V and 3 bases from J, the junction kept 3 bases outside the gene matches. In DNA, the CDR3 is TGCGCCAGCAGCTTACAGGGGGCAGATGGAAACACCATATATTTT. Protein: CASSLQGADGNTIYF. The entire variable domain, with the rest obtained from reference TRBV5-1 and TRBJ1-3, is as follows: KAGVTQTPRYLIKTRGQQVTLSCSPISGHRSVSWYQQTPGQGLQFLFEYFSETQRNKGNFPGRFSGRQFSNSRSEMNVSTLELGDSALYLCASSLQGADGNTIYFGEGSWLTVV.

The chain links TRBV18 to TRBJ1-5; D not certain. The CDR3 consists of 15 residues. The V gene's germline CDR1 is KGHSH and CDR2 LQKENI. V was trimmed by 3 bases and J by 0 bases, leaving 9 bases between them. CDR3 coding DNA: TGTGCCAGCTCACCTGACGGGGTTAGCAATCAGCCCCAGCATTTT. Translated: CASSPDGVSNQPQHF.

Only a few counts were recorded for this clone. V usage is TRBV5-1 and J usage is TRBJ2-1, with D uncertain. V gave up 5 bases and J gave up 3 bases, with 6 bases separating them. The CDR3 runs to 12 residues. CDR1 is SGHRS and CDR2 is YFSETQ in the germline V gene. CDR3 in amino acids: CASRVDYNEQFF. The DNA of the CDR3 is TGCGCCAGCAGGGTAGACTACAATGAGCAGTTCTTC.

The genes are TRBV5-1 and TRBJ2-7; D remains ambiguous. Germline values: CDR1 SGHRS, CDR2 YFSETQ. The V gene lost 2 bases and the J gene lost 1 base, with 7 bases spanning the gap. The CDR3 is 13 amino acids. CDR3 bases: TGCGCCAGCAGCTTACGGTTATCCTACGAGCAGTACTTC. Its protein is CASSLRLSYEQYF.

J is TRBJ1-2 and V is TRBV10-3; 7 nucleotides align to TRBD1. The CDR3 length is 15 residues. V gave up 3 bases and J gave up 4 bases; unmatched junction bases: 8. The germline V gene encodes CDR1 ENHRY and CDR2 SYGVKD. CDR3 sequence (DNA): TGTGCCATCAGTGACCCGGACAGGATCCTCTATGGCTACACCTTC. This sequence encodes CAISDPDRILYGYTF.

The chain carries TRBV19 and TRBJ1-5, with 8 bases matching TRBD1. Looked up from germline, CDR1 is LNHDA and CDR2 is SQIVND (reference sequence). The junction had 8 bases not matched to a gene; V was cut back by 3 bases and J by 4 bases. The CDR3 runs to 16 residues. CDR3 in amino acids: CASSIQTGGRNQPQHF. In DNA, the CDR3 is TGTGCCAGTAGTATCCAAACAGGGGGTCGGAATCAGCCCCAGCATTTT.

The chain carries TRBV5-6 and TRBJ1-5; 7 bases agree with TRBD1. Germline assignment: CDR1 SGHDT and CDR2 YYEEEE. The CDR3 has 19 amino acids. J was trimmed by 2 bases and V by 1 base; bases with no gene match: 15. The CDR3 bases are TGTGCCAGCAGCTTGTCAAGACAGGGAGAGGGGGTTGGCAATCAGCCCCAGCATTTT. The encoded protein is CASSLSRQGEGVGNQPQHF.

The V gene is TRBV18, the J gene TRBJ1-5; D not resolved. The length of the CDR3 is 15 residues. Germline V gene data show CDR1 as KGHSH and CDR2 as LQKENI. Trimming left V 0 bases short and J 6 bases short, with 12 bases between. CDR3 DNA: TGTGCCAGCTCACCACCGGGCAGGCTGGGTCAGCCCCAGCATTTT. This gives the protein CASSPPGRLGQPQHF.

The chain links TRBV29-1 to TRBJ2-2; D remains ambiguous. Trimming removed 4 bases at V and 9 bases at J, with 9 bases between. CDR1 is SQVTM and CDR2 is ANQGSEA in the germline V gene. The length of the CDR3 is 11 residues. CDR3 coding DNA: TGCAGCGTTGTTGTGAACTGGGAGCTGTTTTTT. Residues: CSVVVNWELFF.

The J gene is TRBJ1-4, the V gene TRBV19; 9 bases are a match to TRBD1. Germline V CDR1 and CDR2: LNHDA, SQIVND (reference sequence). There are 14 residues in the CDR3. With 6 bases clipped from V and 7 bases from J, the junction kept 6 bases outside the gene matches. CDR3 loop: CASSHRQGGEKLFF. The CDR3 bases are TGTGCCAGTAGCCATCGACAGGGGGGTGAAAAACTGTTTTTT.

With regard to this clone: The junction shows a germline mismatch at one end, possibly a read error. The J gene is TRBJ1-1, the V gene TRBV18; 8 bases agree with TRBD1. Germline V CDR1 and CDR2: KGHSH, LQKENI. This CDR3 contains 15 residues. The CDR3 is CASSPWTGSNAEAFF. The CDR3 DNA is TGTGCCAGCTCACCATGGACAGGGTCGAACGCTGAAGCTTTCTTT.

CDR3 loop: CATSRDPQAANYGYTF. DNA of the CDR3: TGTGCCACCAGCAGAGATCCCCAGGCAGCTAACTATGGCTACACCTTC. The V and J genes are TRBV15 and TRBJ1-2; no reliable D call. This CDR3 is 16 amino acids long. V dropped 0 bases and J dropped 0 bases, with 11 bases sitting between them. Germline CDR1 and CDR2: LNHNV and YYDKDF (reference sequence).

This chain connects TRBV27 to TRBJ2-7; 7 bases map to TRBD1. V lost 4 bases, J lost 3 bases, and 6 bases stayed unmatched. The CDR3 consists of 14 residues. Germline values: CDR1 MNHEY, CDR2 SMNVEV (reference sequence). The CDR3 coding sequence is TGTGCCAGCAGTTCTACGACAGGGAACTACGAGCAGTACTTC. It encodes CASSSTTGNYEQYF.

The chain links TRBV10-3 to TRBJ1-1; the match to TRBD1 covers 7 bases. The CDR3 has 14 residues. From germline, CDR1 is ENHRY and CDR2 SYGVKD. With V trimmed by 2 bases and J by 4 bases, 4 bases remained unmatched. The CDR3 protein is CAISEIPGGTEAFF. CDR3 DNA sequence: TGTGCCATCAGTGAGATTCCAGGGGGCACTGAAGCTTTCTTT.

The rearrangement links TRBV5-1 to TRBJ1-1; TRBD1 is a possible D gene (6 bases). This CDR3 region has 15 residues. Germline V lookup: CDR1 SGHRS, CDR2 YFSETQ. V was shortened by 0 bases and J by 1 base, with 10 bases between the two germline ends. Here the CDR3 DNA reads TGCGCCAGCAGCTTGGGGGACATCGGGAACACTGAAGCTTTCTTT. This sequence encodes CASSLGDIGNTEAFF.

The gene calls are TRBV28 and TRBJ2-7; D perhaps matches TRBD2 (6 bases). This CDR3 is built from 22 residues. Germline-derived CDR1 and CDR2 are MDHEN and SYDVKM. V lost 4 bases and J 3 bases, leaving 37 bases between the germline ends. CDR3 residues: CASSSWRGVGTGLGLAHYEQYF. In DNA form, the CDR3 reads TGTGCCAGCAGTTCATGGCGAGGGGTGGGGACCGGTTTGGGACTCGCGCACTACGAGCAGTACTTC.

This chain links TRBV25-1 with TRBJ1-1, with D unresolved. Germline V gives CDR1 MGHDK, CDR2 SYGVNS. CDR3 size: 13 residues. Between the trimmed V and J ends, which lost 6 bases and 9 bases, there was a span of 17 bases. The CDR3 loop reads CASREDAIGKAFF. CDR3 bases: TGTGCCAGCAGAGAGGATGCCATCGGAAAAGCTTTCTTT. The variable domain in full, with the rest retrieved from reference TRBV25-1 and TRBJ1-1, is EADIYQTPRYLVIGTGKKITLECSQTMGHDKMYWYQQDPGMELHLIHYSYGVNSTEKGDLSSESTVSRIRTEHFPLTLESARPSHTSQYLCASREDAIGKAFFGQGTRLTVV.

The V call is TRBV4-1, the J call TRBJ1-4, with 9 bases identical to TRBD1. Per the germline V gene, CDR1 is MGHRA and CDR2 is YSYEKL. V was clipped by 4 bases and J by 8 bases; unmatched bases: 8. The CDR3 runs to 15 residues. Written as DNA, the CDR3 is TGCGCCAGCAGCCGGAGACAGGGGGAGAGGGAAAAACTGTTTTTT. Encoded protein: CASSRRQGEREKLFF.

The rearrangement links TRBV14 to TRBJ2-3; possibly TRBD2 for D (5 bases). CDR3 length equals 15 residues. Germline-derived CDR1 and CDR2 are SGHDN and FVKESK. Trimming removed 2 bases at V and 6 bases at J, with 15 bases between. The CDR3 protein is CASSQSTRPWDTQYF. DNA for the CDR3: TGTGCCAGCAGCCAAAGTACTAGACCGTGGGATACGCAGTATTTT.

The V call is TRBV5-8, the J call TRBJ1-6, with 9 positions matching TRBD1. Germline V gene lookup returns CDR1 SGHTS and CDR2 YDEGEE. CDR3 size: 14 residues. V was clipped by 4 bases and J by 11 bases; unmatched bases: 7. CDR3 nucleotide sequence: TGTGCCAGCAGCCGGGGACAGGGTCCGCCACCCCTCCACTTT. Translation: CASSRGQGPPPLHF.

J is TRBJ1-6 and V is TRBV18, with a possible D match to TRBD1 (6 bases). Germline V gene data show CDR1 as KGHSH and CDR2 as LQKENI. Trimming shortened V by 4 bases and J by 8 bases, and 6 bases separated the two germline ends. The CDR3 spans 12 residues. CDR3 loop: CASSRTDSPLHF. CDR3 coding DNA: TGTGCCAGCTCACGGACAGATTCACCCCTCCACTTT.

The chain has TRBV4-1 and TRBJ1-5; no clear D gene. This CDR3 has 14 residues. Germline loops: CDR1 MGHRA, CDR2 YSYEKL. V was pared by 0 bases and J by 0 bases, with 3 bases between. The CDR3 DNA reads as TGCGCCAGCAGCCAAGACTATAGCAATCAGCCCCAGCATTTT. Translated, it gives CASSQDYSNQPQHF.

The rearrangement uses TRBV10-1 and TRBJ2-3; TRBD2 might be the D (6 bases). From germline, CDR1 is WNHNN and CDR2 SYGVQD (reference sequence). The CDR3 extends over 15 amino acids. V was clipped by 5 bases and J by 3 bases, with 15 bases between them. The CDR3 sequence: CASSWEARGTDTQYF. DNA for the CDR3: TGCGCCAGCAGTTGGGAGGCCCGAGGAACAGATACGCAGTATTTT.

CDR3 nucleotides: TGTGCCAGCAGTGGGACAGGGGCCTATGGCTACACCTTC. This sequence encodes CASSGTGAYGYTF. The V gene is TRBV2, the J gene TRBJ1-2; the match to TRBD1 covers 9 bases. The germline CDR1 and CDR2 sequences are SNHLY and FYNNEI. V was pared by 4 bases and J by 4 bases, with 1 base of the junction left unmatched. The CDR3 spans 13 residues.

This clone came up a few times. One end of the junction is discordant with germline, which a read error may explain. The chain is built from TRBV7-9 and TRBJ1-1; 8 positions match TRBD1. This CDR3 has 15 amino acids. Germline lookup yields CDR1 SEHNR and CDR2 FQNEAQ (reference sequence). CDR3: CSSSSDRGRSTEAFF. The DNA for the CDR3 is TGTTCCAGCAGCTCTGACAGGGGTAGGAGCACTGAAGCTTTCTTT.

V gene TRBV5-5 combines with J gene TRBJ1-2, with D tentatively TRBD1 (6 bases). V was trimmed by 3 bases and J by 3 bases, leaving 12 bases between them. The CDR3 has 14 amino acids. Germline CDR1 is SGHKS and CDR2 is YYEKEE (reference sequence). The DNA for the CDR3 is TGTGCCAGCAGCTGGGGCCCAGGGGACTATGGCTACACCTTC. Translating it yields CASSWGPGDYGYTF.